These T cell receptor beta chains were read from a single sample in a study of tumor-infiltrating lymphocytes in oesophageal squamous cell carcinoma. Each CDR3 protein is one row after TCRdb ran MiXCR on the PCR reads. The data hold approximately 20,000 distinct CDR3 sequences, with around 40% observed a single time. Sample: blood. The receptors originated from a male donor with esophageal squamous cell carcinoma. Each CDR3 is given without its conserved first and last residue.

TRBV28	.	ASTPWGGRAYEQY
TRBV6-5	TRBJ2-5	ASTAGDRRETQY
TRBV24-1	TRBJ2-7	ATSEGGGSGYEQY
TRBV11-3	TRBJ2-3	ASSHRDRDTDTQY
TRBV6-1	TRBJ2-3	ASSDQDTQY
TRBV25-1	TRBJ2-3	ASSEYRLGSADTQY
TRBV3-1	TRBJ2-5	ASSQGAGPAGTQY
TRBV5-1	.	ATRKGQGSYEQF
TRBV10-3	TRBJ1-1	AISESPAEAF
TRBV7-2	TRBJ2-1	ASSFSSGSYNEQF
TRBV6-4	TRBJ1-5	ASSTDGNQPQH
TRBV7-3	.	ASSLTGDRLYEQY
TRBV10-3	TRBJ1-3	AISLSSGNTIY
TRBV7-6	TRBJ2-3	ASSLGSGETDTQY